These 13 T cell receptor beta chains were sequenced from one sample in a study of blood T cells in healthy people across ages. Then a second PCR, running roughly 7 to 11 cycles, was carried out with a sample-barcoded 5' primer and a J-beta primer mix. TCRdb independently ran MiXCR on the 5' RACE reads; one entry per CDR3 protein. The sample includes 550,000 to 600,000 distinct CDR3 sequences, roughly 29% of them seen just once. Sequencing was carried out using blood. Receptors were obtained from a woman in her seventies in good health.

This clonotype has only a few counts. This chain's CDR3 is CAISRGGTDTQYF. The CDR3 region has the DNA TGTGCCATCAGCCGGGGGGGCACAGATACGCAGTATTTT. The J gene is TRBJ2-3, the V gene TRBV10-3; 7 bases align to TRBD2. Germline lookup yields CDR1 ENHRY and CDR2 SYGVKD. The CDR3 loop spans 13 amino acids. V lost 6 bases, J lost 1 base, and 1 base stayed unmatched.

For the CDR3, the DNA is TGCAGTGGAGGGGAGCGGCTCCTAGAGACCCAGTACTTC. Protein product: CSGGERLLETQYF. The rearrangement links TRBV20-1 to TRBJ2-5; D may correspond to TRBD1 or TRBD2 (5 bases each). Germline loops: CDR1 DFQATT, CDR2 SNEGSKA (reference sequence). This CDR3 is 13 amino acids long. Trimming stripped 7 bases from V and 4 bases from J, with 16 bases between.

V is TRBV7-2 and J is TRBJ1-5; the match to TRBD1 covers 9 bases. Germline CDR1 SGHTA, CDR2 FQGNSA. The V and J ends lost 5 bases and 7 bases, in that order; junction bases with no gene match: 9. The CDR3 totals 15 residues. This chain's CDR3 is CASSPAGTGLQPQHF. Written as DNA, the CDR3 is TGTGCCAGCAGCCCGGCCGGGACAGGGCTACAGCCCCAGCATTTT.

The rearrangement joins TRBV6-1 to TRBJ1-4; the D is unclear. V was shortened by 10 bases and J by 7 bases, with 25 bases between the two germline ends. The CDR3 runs 16 residues. CDR1 is MNHNS, CDR2 SASEGT, per germline. The CDR3 bases are TGTGCCAACAGCCCCGAAAGACCGGTGCGCGGTGAAAAACTGTTTTTT. This translates into CANSPERPVRGEKLFF.

The chain employs TRBV7-6 and TRBJ1-2; D not certain. The CDR3 is 15 residues long. V was trimmed by 1 base and J by 3 bases, leaving 12 bases between them. Germline CDR1 reads SGHVS; CDR2 reads FNYEAQ. This chain's CDR3 is CASSLGSGADYGYTF. The CDR3 DNA reads TGTGCCAGCAGCTTAGGGTCCGGCGCAGACTATGGCTACACCTTC. Using reference TRBV7-6 and TRBJ1-2 for the parts outside the CDR3, the full variable domain is GAGVSQSPRYKVTKRGQDVALRCDPISGHVSLYWYRQALGQGPEFLTYFNYEAQQDKSGLPNDRFSAERPEGSISTLTIQRTEQRDSAMYRCASSLGSGADYGYTFGSGTRLTVV.

This clonotype came up a few times. This sequence may be a read error, since a much larger clone differs from it by one base. The chain links TRBV5-1 to TRBJ2-5, with D perhaps TRBD1 (5 bases). Germline CDR1 SGHRS, CDR2 YFSETQ. This CDR3 has 18 residues. Trimming shortened V by 3 bases and J by 1 base, and 22 bases separated the two germline ends. The CDR3 is CASSSGCRVAGSQETQYF. DNA for the CDR3: TGCGCCAGCAGCTCCGGCTGCAGGGTCGCCGGGTCCCAAGAGACCCAGTACTTC. Full variable domain (missing parts from reference TRBV5-1 and TRBJ2-5): KAGVTQTPRYLIKTRGQQVTLSCSPISGHRSVSWYQQTPGQGLQFLFEYFSETQRNKGNFPGRFSGRQFSNSRSEMNVSTLELGDSALYLCASSSGCRVAGSQETQYFGPGTRLLVL.

This clonotype appeared a few times. The CDR3 DNA reads as TGTGCCAGCACCCCGGACAGGGTAAACACTGAAGCTTTCTTT. Translated: CASTPDRVNTEAFF. The chain carries TRBV12-3 or TRBV12-4 and TRBJ1-1; 8 positions agree with TRBD1. The CDR3 has 14 amino acids. With V trimmed by 7 bases and J by 2 bases, 6 bases remained unmatched.

The chain recombines TRBV11-2 with TRBJ1-2; tentatively, D is TRBD1 (6 bases). Germline V gene sequence: CDR1 SGHAT, CDR2 FQNNGV. CDR3 length: 16 amino acids. V was clipped by 6 bases and J by 4 bases, with 21 bases between them. The CDR3 is CASSIRETGQIYGYTF. CDR3 nucleotide sequence: TGTGCCAGCAGTATCCGCGAAACCGGACAGATCTATGGCTACACCTTC. The whole variable domain, remainder taken from reference TRBV11-2 and TRBJ1-2, is EAGVAQSPRYKIIEKRQSVAFWCNPISGHATLYWYQQILGQGPKLLIQFQNNGVVDDSQLPKDRFSAERLKGVDSTLKIQPAKLEDSAVYLCASSIRETGQIYGYTFGSGTRLTVV.

CDR3 bases: TGCAGCGTGGTCCACAGGGGACAAGGCACTGAAGCTTTCTTT. Translating gives CSVVHRGQGTEAFF. V is TRBV29-1 and J is TRBJ1-1; TRBD1 matches 7 bases. The V gene's germline CDR1 is SQVTM and CDR2 ANQGSEA. CDR3 size: 14 residues. With 6 bases clipped from V and 4 bases from J, the junction kept 11 bases outside the gene matches.

This clonotype was detected only a few times. At one end, the junction sequence differs from germline, possibly due to a read error. V gene TRBV12-3 or TRBV12-4 combines with J gene TRBJ2-7; D is ambiguous. The CDR3 contains 13 residues. The CDR3 nucleotides read TGTGCCAGCAGTCTTTCTGTGTCCTACGGGCAGTACTTC. Translating gives CASSLSVSYGQYF.

In this sample, this clonotype turned up a few times. The CDR3 DNA sequence: TGTGCCAGCAGCGCCTCAGGGGTGACTAATGAAAAACTGTTTTTT. Translation gives CASSASGVTNEKLFF. V gene TRBV9 combines with J gene TRBJ1-4, with a tentative D call TRBD1 (6 bases). V was clipped by 3 bases and J by 2 bases, with 11 bases between them. The CDR3 is 15 residues long. In germline, CDR1 is SGDLS, CDR2 YYNGEE.

This clonotype was counted at least ten times. The chain has TRBV7-2 and TRBJ2-7; D possibly corresponds to TRBD2 (7 bases). V was shortened by 6 bases and J by 2 bases, with 14 bases between the two germline ends. Germline lookup yields CDR1 SGHTA and CDR2 FQGNSA. The CDR3 extends over 14 amino acids. CDR3: CASSLTGGAYEQYF. The CDR3 coding sequence is TGTGCCAGCAGTTTAACGGGGGGCGCCTACGAGCAGTACTTC. The complete variable domain, with remaining parts taken from reference TRBV7-2 and TRBJ2-7, reads GAGVSQSPSNKVTEKGKDVELRCDPISGHTALYWYRQSLGQGLEFLIYFQGNSAPDKSGLPSDRFSAERTGGSVSTLTIQRTQQEDSAVYLCASSLTGGAYEQYFGPGTRLTVT.

The V and J genes are TRBV7-2 and TRBJ2-2, with TRBD2 matching over 8 bases. V dropped 2 bases and J dropped 1; count of bases not matched to a gene: 6. CDR3 size: 17 residues. Germline assignment: CDR1 SGHTA and CDR2 FQGNSA. DNA of the CDR3: TGTGCCAGCAGCTTATCCCCGGGGGGGTGGAACACCGGGGAGCTGTTTTTT. Translated: CASSLSPGGWNTGELFF. The full variable domain, completed using reference TRBV7-2 and TRBJ2-2, is GAGVSQSPSNKVTEKGKDVELRCDPISGHTALYWYRQSLGQGLEFLIYFQGNSAPDKSGLPSDRFSAERTGGSVSTLTIQRTQQEDSAVYLCASSLSPGGWNTGELFFGEGSRLTVL.